This entry features one TCR beta chain sequence. Its antigen is as yet unknown. This record comes from a study of human T cells and chemical hapten exposure. Study at large: A 2 cm by 2 cm inner upper arm patch received 2% DPC for sensitization.

Study-wide findings and caveats: TCRs exceeding 1 in 1000 frequency stayed unchanged with DPC sensitization.

MiXCR was run by TCRdb on the RACE reads, yielding one entry per CDR3 protein. The top ten clones hold 2% to 2.5% of a sample with roughly 98,000 distinct CDR3 sequences, roughly 12% of them seen once. Noted time point: patch test 1, 2 weeks after DPC sensitization. Sample treatment: therapeutic diphenylcyclopropenone sensitization with weekly scalp DPC. V shed 2 bases and J shed 6 bases, with 4 bases lying between them. This CDR3 is built from 11 residues. V is TRBV12-3 or TRBV12-4 and J is TRBJ2-5; D unclear. The sequence came from a woman between 40 and 50 years old with alopecia areata. Some clones in this sample may be carry-over from other donors' samples. The sequenced sample was whole blood, obtained in connection with sensitization to the hapten diphenylcyclopropenone (DPC). This CDR3 is CASSLSQTQYF. DNA for the CDR3: TGTGCCAGCAGTTTATCGCAGACCCAGTACTTC.